This TCR beta chain came from a study of blood T cells in healthy people across ages. Across the study: Template switching picked up about one barcoded beta molecule for each two T cells.

Total RNA, at least 5.5 micrograms per sample, was extracted from PBMCs. V dropped 0 bases and J dropped 1 base, with 18 bases sitting between them. Germline CDR1 and CDR2: MNHEY and SVGAGI. The CDR3 has 18 residues. Study results and caveats: Strong correlation linked observed beta diversity and percent naive T cells. Compared with aged donors, long-lived donors showed fewer expanded clones, suggesting selection.

A second PCR of about 6 to 11 cycles used a sample-barcoded 5' primer and a J-beta primer mix. TCRdb redid the calling of the 5' RACE reads with MiXCR, one entry per CDR3 protein. The profile shows approximately 1,700,000 distinct CDR3 sequences, about 39% of them singletons. To note about this clonotype: Antigen unknown.

The sample was blood. This TCR was recovered from a human donor in good health. This rearrangement joins TRBV6-5 to TRBJ2-5; no reliable D call. The CDR3 DNA is TGTGCCAGCAGTTACTCGAGTGTAGTGCAGTACACCCAAGAGACCCAGTACTTC. Amino acids: CASSYSSVVQYTQETQYF.